This record concerns one T cell receptor beta chain sequence. Its antigen is unidentified. Combining a sample-barcoded 5' primer with a J-beta primer mix, a second PCR ran for roughly 6 to 11 cycles. A tag from a template-switch adaptor with 12 random nucleotides marked each cDNA molecule. TCRdb redid the calling of the 5' RACE reads with MiXCR, one entry per CDR3 protein. Counted here are hundreds of thousands of distinct CDR3 sequences, around 50% occurring once; the ten biggest clones make up roughly 26%. This entry is derived from a study of blood T cells in healthy people across ages. Study outcomes and limitations: Per-million-T-cell TCR beta diversity fell roughly linearly with age.

The sample providers were healthy Caucasian people from Russia, aged about 6 to 95. Isolation recovered at least 7 million PBMCs from every sample. The sample was blood. The clonotype comes from a man aged 35 to 55 in good health.

In DNA form, the CDR3 reads TGTGCCAGCATGGAGGACCCCTACGAGCAGTACTTC. It yields the protein CASMEDPYEQYF. This chain connects TRBV28 to TRBJ2-7; weak D call: TRBD2 (5 bases). CDR1 and CDR2 from the germline V gene are MDHEN and SYDVKM. Trimming pared 7 bases from V and 2 bases from J, leaving 9 bases between. This CDR3 comprises 12 residues.